A selection of T cell receptor beta chains follows, all from one sample in a study of blood T cells in healthy people across ages. TCRdb passed the 5' RACE reads through MiXCR, listing each CDR3 protein once. The table lists about a million distinct CDR3 sequences, about 44% of them singletons. The sample was blood. These receptor sequences come from a young man in good health. The CDR3 runs from the conserved cysteine through the conserved F or W. The D gene is left open where the match is weak. Clone size is given for some rows only: seen once, a few or many times, or a class if the clone is expanded.

size | D | J | V | DNA | CDR3
NA | NA | TRBJ2-7 | TRBV9 | TGTGCCAGCAGCGTCGCCGGGAACGAGCAGTACTTC | CASSVAGNEQYF
many | TRBD2 | TRBJ2-7 | TRBV4-2 | TGTGCCAGCTCCATCAGCGGGGGGTCCTACGAGCAGTACTTC | CASSISGGSYEQYF
NA | TRBD2 | TRBJ2-3 | TRBV11-3 | TGTGCCAGCAGCTTATCCCCCGGGGGGGCTAGCACAGATACGCAGTATTTT | CASSLSPGGASTDTQYF
NA | TRBD1 | TRBJ2-1 | TRBV27 | TGTGCCAGCGCCCCGGGGACAGACTCCTACAATGAGCAGTTCTTC | CASAPGTDSYNEQFF
few | NA | TRBJ2-7 | TRBV9 | TGTGCCAGCAGCGTAGAGGCAGGGGGGACCAACTACGAGCAGTACTTC | CASSVEAGGTNYEQYF
NA | TRBD1 | TRBJ2-5 | TRBV27 | TGTGCCAGCAAGGTAGACAGGGTGGTTATCAATGAGCAGTACTTC | CASKVDRVVINEQYF
many | NA | TRBJ2-7 | TRBV21-1 | TGTGCCAGCATCAGGTGGCTAGATTCTTCCGAGCAGTACTTC | CASIRWLDSSEQYF
NA | TRBD1 | TRBJ2-5 | TRBV2 | TGTGCCAGCAACACAGGGGCGTCCTACAATGAGCAGTACTTC | CASNTGASYNEQYF
few | NA | TRBJ1-4 | TRBV4-1 | TGCGCCAGCAGCCAAGATCAGGCAGAACTTAATGAAAAACTGTTTTTT | CASSQDQAELNEKLFF
many | TRBD1 | TRBJ1-1 | TRBV5-1 | TGCGCCAGTATCCGTACCGGGACAGGGGGCCTCTTGAACACTGAAGCTTTCTTT | CASIRTGTGGLLNTEAFF
NA | NA | TRBJ1-2 | TRBV5-1 | TGCGCCAGCAGCTTGGGGGATGTAACCTATGGCTACACCTTC | CASSLGDVTYGYTF
NA | NA | TRBJ2-4 | TRBV4-2 | TGTGCCAGCAGCCAAGATGGGGGCGGGGTAACCGATCAGTACTTC | CASSQDGGGVTDQYF
NA | TRBD1 | TRBJ2-1 | TRBV7-2 | TGTGCCAGCAGCTACCCCGGGACAGGGATTGTCGGTGAGCAGTTCTTC | CASSYPGTGIVGEQFF
NA | TRBD1 | TRBJ2-1 | TRBV2 | TGTGCCAGCCCCGCGAGGGGACAGACCTACAATGAGCAGTTCTTC | CASPARGQTYNEQFF
NA | NA | TRBJ2-3 | TRBV20-1 | TGCAGTGCTAGAGGGCAGGGTAGAATGGGCACAGATACGCAGTATTTT | CSARGQGRMGTDTQYF
NA | TRBD2 | TRBJ2-3 | TRBV12-3/TRBV12-4 | TGTCCCAGCAGCTTTCTAGCGGGGGGGCTCGCAGATACGCAGTATTTT | CPSSFLAGGLADTQYF
NA | NA | TRBJ2-2 | TRBV7-6 | TGTGCCAGCAGCTTATCCCTGGGGGCTGGGGAGCTGTTTTTT | CASSLSLGAGELFF
NA | NA | TRBJ2-1 | TRBV3-1 | TGTGCCAGCAGACCCAGGGGCAGGGTTAGCTACAATGAGCAGTTCTTC | CASRPRGRVSYNEQFF
NA | TRBD1 | TRBJ2-1 | TRBV9 | TGTGCCAGCAGCGCTCAGGGACAGGGGGCTCACAATGAGCAGTTCTTC | CASSAQGQGAHNEQFF
NA | TRBD2 | TRBJ2-1 | TRBV2 | TGTGCCAGCAAGTGGGAAAGCGGGGGGGCCGGTGAGCAGTTCTTC | CASKWESGGAGEQFF
NA | NA | TRBJ2-3 | TRBV21-1 | TGTGCCAGCAGCTCCCGGGCCCTCCCAGGGGTCACAGATACGCAGTATTTT | CASSSRALPGVTDTQYF
few | NA | TRBJ1-2 | TRBV21-1 | TGTGCCAGCAGCCCAGAGGTCTACACCTTC | CASSPEVYTF
few | NA | TRBJ1-2 | TRBV6-2/TRBV6-3 | TGTGCCAGCAAGGATGGGGACCGGTCCTATGGCTACACCTTC | CASKDGDRSYGYTF
NA | NA | TRBJ2-1 | TRBV14 | TGTGCCAGCAGCCTTTGGGGTAGCAATGAGCAGTTCTTC | CASSLWGSNEQFF
NA | TRBD2 | TRBJ2-7 | TRBV6-6 | TGTGCCAGCAGCCTAGGACTAGCGCGCGAGCAGTACTTC | CASSLGLAREQYF
few | NA | TRBJ2-5 | TRBV7-2 | TGTGCCAGCAGTATAAACTCCAGCCCTGAGACCCAGTACTTC | CASSINSSPETQYF
once | NA | TRBJ1-1 | TRBV6-6 | TGTGCCAGCCAGGGGTTGAACACTGAAGCTTTCTTT | CASQGLNTEAFF
many | TRBD1 | TRBJ2-7 | TRBV29-1 | TGCAGCGTTGAGGGAACAGGGACAGAATACGAGCAGTACTTC | CSVEGTGTEYEQYF
NA | TRBD1 | TRBJ2-5 | TRBV7-2 | TGTGCCAGCAGCTTAGACAGGGGCCGCGAAAAGACCCAGTACTTC | CASSLDRGREKTQYF
once | TRBD1 | TRBJ2-1 | TRBV5-1 | TGCGCCAGCAGAGGGACAGGGAAAAAAGGGAATGAGCAGTTCTTC | CASRGTGKKGNEQFF
few | TRBD2 | TRBJ2-7 | TRBV5-1 | TGCGCCAGCAGCTTGGAGAGCGGGGCTAACTCCTACGAGCAGTACTTC | CASSLESGANSYEQYF
NA | NA | TRBJ2-1 | TRBV4-1 | TGCGCCAGCAGCCAACGCAGGGGAGTAGGGTACAATGAGCAGTTCTTC | CASSQRRGVGYNEQFF
few | NA | TRBJ2-1 | TRBV27 | TGTGCCAGCAGTCCCCCAAGGGGAGGTCTTTACAATGAGCAGTTCTTC | CASSPPRGGLYNEQFF
NA | TRBD1 | TRBJ2-7 | TRBV18 | TGTGCCAACTCACCGCCGGGACAGGGGGCTTACGAGCAGTACTTC | CANSPPGQGAYEQYF
NA | NA | TRBJ2-3 | TRBV24-1 | TGTGCCACCAGTGCGGCGGGCGTAGATACGCAGTATTTT | CATSAAGVDTQYF
few | NA | TRBJ2-2 | TRBV20-1 | TGCAGGGCTGGATCTAGCGTCCACACCGGGGAGCTGTTTTTT | CRAGSSVHTGELFF
NA | NA | TRBJ1-6 | TRBV12-3/TRBV12-4 | TGTGCCAGCAGTTTTTCAACACTTAATTCACCCCTCCACTTT | CASSFSTLNSPLHF
once | TRBD1 | TRBJ1-4 | TRBV4-1 | TGCGCCAGCAGCCGGACAGGGCTAGGTGAAAAACTGTTTTTT | CASSRTGLGEKLFF
many | TRBD1 | TRBJ2-3 | TRBV24-1 | TGTGCCACCAGTGATTCCGGACAGGTCACAGATACGCAGTATTTT | CATSDSGQVTDTQYF
few | TRBD1 | TRBJ2-7 | TRBV2 | TGTGCCAGCAGGAGGGGACAGTCTGAGGGAGAGCAGTACTTC | CASRRGQSEGEQYF
few | TRBD2 | TRBJ2-5 | TRBV12-3/TRBV12-4 | TGTGCCAGCAGTCCAATCGGACTAGTTGCGGAGACCCAGTACTTC | CASSPIGLVAETQYF
few | NA | TRBJ2-1 | TRBV5-1 | TGCGCCAGCAGCTTGGTTGACGGGGGCTCCTACAATGAGCAGTTCTTC | CASSLVDGGSYNEQFF
NA | TRBD2 | TRBJ2-7 | TRBV30 | TGTGCCTGGAGTGTACCGGGGGGGCTCTCCTACGAGCAGTACTTC | CAWSVPGGLSYEQYF
once | NA | TRBJ2-1 | TRBV6-6 | TGTGCCGCCCTGACCGACACGGTCGGTGAGCAGTTCTTC | CAALTDTVGEQFF
NA | NA | TRBJ2-7 | TRBV6-5 | TGTGCCACCTTAGAGCGGCCCTACGAGCAGTACTTC | CATLERPYEQYF
NA | TRBD1 | TRBJ2-5 | TRBV20-1 | TGCAGTGCTACCCTGGACAGGGTTTTTCAAGAGACCCAGTACTTC | CSATLDRVFQETQYF
NA | NA | TRBJ2-5 | TRBV4-3 | TGCGCCAGCAGCCGAGAAGAGGCAGGGAGTCGAGTGGCGACCCAGTACTTC | CASSREEAGSRVATQYF
few | NA | TRBJ2-1 | TRBV20-1 | TGCAGTGCGAATATCCAGGGTGAGGACACCTACAATGAGCAGTTCTTC | CSANIQGEDTYNEQFF
few | NA | TRBJ2-7 | TRBV28 | TGTGCCAGCAGTTTGGAACAGGATGGGGAGCAGTACTTC | CASSLEQDGEQYF
few | NA | TRBJ2-5 | TRBV12-3/TRBV12-4 | TGTGCCAGCAGTCCGGGCACGGAACGGGGGACCCAGTACTTC | CASSPGTERGTQYF
NA | TRBD1 | TRBJ1-4 | TRBV15 | TGTGCCACCAGCGCACGGGACAGGGTGATGGAAAAACTGTTTTTT | CATSARDRVMEKLFF
NA | NA | TRBJ2-1 | TRBV20-1 | TGCAGTGCCCCCGCAGGGGGGGAGATCTACAATGAGCAGTTCTTC | CSAPAGGEIYNEQFF
NA | TRBD1 | TRBJ1-2 | TRBV3-1 | TGTGCCAGCAGCCAAGGGAGCGGGACAGGGATCTATGGCTACACCTTC | CASSQGSGTGIYGYTF
few | TRBD1 | TRBJ2-7 | TRBV12-3/TRBV12-4 | TGTGCCAGCAGGGCGGGACAGGTATACGAGCAGTACTTC | CASRAGQVYEQYF
NA | TRBD1 | TRBJ2-7 | TRBV11-2 | TGTGCCAGCAGCGAGACAGGGTTCGGCAACTACGAGCAGTACTTC | CASSETGFGNYEQYF